A single sample is the source of the 2 T cell receptor beta chains below, sequenced in a study of cytomegalovirus exposure and HLA in healthy donors. The study ran its PCR with 60 Vbeta and 13 Jbeta primers. Libraries were prepared by immunoSEQ multiplex PCR; TCRdb keeps only in-frame clonotypes and omits some of them. The table shows 190,000 or so clones, with 82% occurring only once. Sequencing was performed on PBMCs. Receptor source: a woman aged 45-65 years in good health and CMV-seropositive.

J is TRBJ2-7 and V is TRBV19, with 10 bases identical to TRBD2. V shed 3 bases and J 3 bases; nucleotides not matched to a gene: 8. This CDR3 has 16 amino acids. CDR1 LNHDA and CDR2 SQIVND come from the germline V gene (reference sequence). The CDR3, as DNA: TGTGCCAGTAGTATCCCGGGGGCTAGCGGGAGCTACGAGCAGTACTTC. Translating gives CASSIPGASGSYEQYF.

The chain recombines TRBV29-1 with TRBJ1-2; D is possibly TRBD1 (6 bases). The length of the CDR3 is 13 residues. Germline lookup yields CDR1 SQVTM and CDR2 ANQGSEA. With 3 bases removed from V and 1 base from J, the gap between germline ends came to 9 bases. The CDR3 sequence: CSVETGGNYGYTF. In nucleotides, the CDR3 is TGCAGCGTTGAGACAGGAGGTAACTATGGCTACACCTTC.